The present entry profiles one TCR beta chain with its context. No antigen is known for it. No clone much larger than this one lies a single base away; base qualities are absent. Graves' hyperthyroidism was defined as stable when no progression to ophthalmopathy occurred over 18 months of follow-up. Hyperthyroidism patients were newly diagnosed, had a disease duration of under 2 months, and were aged 18 to 65 years. Patients with uncontrolled infections, other autoimmune diseases, pregnancy or lactation were excluded. Diagnoses relied on clinical symptoms, serum thyroxine and TRAb, thyroid ultrasound and orbital computed tomography. PBMCs were isolated from 7.5 to 10 ml of fresh peripheral blood by Ficoll-Paque density gradient centrifugation. Total RNA was extracted with Trizol reagent, and quality was checked on an Agilent 2100 Bioanalyzer. TCR beta CDR3 regions were amplified from RNA transcripts. A first-round RT-PCR of the TCR CDR3 used the HTBI primer set with the Qiagen OneStep RT-PCR kit. Libraries were constructed in a second round of multiplex PCR, after which size selection and purification were carried out. Libraries were sequenced paired-end with 100 bp reads on an Illumina HiSeq2000. The authors' analysis ran thus. Raw data were processed with SOAPnuke, discarding reads with adapters, uncalled bases, mean Phred below 15, or no exact constant-primer or identifier match. COPE v1.2.5 was used to merge the high-quality paired reads, and each unique nucleotide sequence was defined as a clonotype. Clonotypes were aligned to IMGT TRBV, TRBD and TRBJ reference segments using MiTCR v1.1. Only V-J combinations with frequency above 0.0001, covering about 99% of repertoires, were analysed. The TCS score was defined as F50 (clonal expansion) divided by E x V (chaos), with BLOSUM62-based TCRdist calculated between CDR3 peptides within each V-J. Welch's t-statistics and random forest reduced approximately 520 V-J features to fewer than 15, which were used in a naive Bayes classifier (R e1071). TCRdb reprocessing: public reads trimmed at Q25 with fastp, clones called with MiXCR, in-frame beta chains kept. All rows with the same CDR3 protein become a single entry with the most common DNA and genes. TCRdb assigned the V and J calls; the authors' analysis was not used. This sample comprises around 350,000 distinct CDR3 sequences, 25% of them detected only once. Around 67% of the sample is in the top ten clones.

The germline V gene gives CDR1 as SGHRS and CDR2 as YFSETQ. The CDR3 has 14 amino acids, counting the end cysteine and phenylalanine. Left in the record is the CDR3 DNA by itself, 42 bases read in frame from the first base. Deletion took 2 bases off V and 2 bases off J, with a span of 11 bases between the germline ends. The data originate from a study of T cells in Graves' hyperthyroidism and ophthalmopathy (dated by TCRdb to the late 2010s). Regarding the study in general: Peripheral blood was sampled at the time of initial diagnosis, prior to any treatment. In about 6 Graves' hyperthyroidism patients, the study also compared T-cell repertoires from thyroid tissue with T-cell repertoires from blood. Prospective prediction of ophthalmopathy was tested in an independent validation cohort of fewer than 20 hyperthyroidism patients and roughly 16 patients who later progressed to ophthalmopathy. TCR V-J signatures able to tell the groups apart were searched for in a discovery cohort of 90 to 100 patients, of whom 43 had Graves' ophthalmopathy and under 65 had stable Graves' hyperthyroidism. The paper describes TCR Vbeta CDR3 sequencing of 120 to 150 peripheral blood samples, made up of around 41 ophthalmopathy patients, 70 to 75 hyperthyroidism patients and some 17 progressor patients. After sampling, hyperthyroidism patients received methimazole starting at 30 mg daily, and ophthalmopathy patients received high-dose intravenous methylprednisolone. The approximately 97 discovery patients were randomly divided into training and test sets at a 7:3 ratio.

Beyond this particular receptor, the publication reports: No statistical method was used to fix the sample size in advance, and group allocation was not hidden from the investigators. A 13 V-J signature model separated ophthalmopathy from stable hyperthyroidism, with nearly 90% sensitivity and 81% to 82% specificity in cross-validation and 80%/75% in testing. In validation, the model predicted progression to ophthalmopathy a median of approximately 6.6 months before onset, with about 67% sensitivity and roughly 72% specificity. Blood samples also contained most of the expanded thyroid clonotypes (frequency above 0.001), which suggests that blood repertoires may reflect thyroid immune responses.

Sequencing input: blood. The sequence is built from TRBV5-1 and TRBJ2-7, with the D segment identity uncertain. The receptor was derived from a man aged 45-65 years with Graves' hyperthyroidism. The CDR3 loop reads CASSLRVNPYEQYF. At the DNA level, the sequence is TGCGCCAGCAGCTTAAGAGTGAATCCCTACGAGCAGTACTTC.